One and the same sample provided the 9 T cell receptor beta chains below, sequenced in a study of blood T cell repertoires in COVID-19. Assay used: immunoSEQ multiplex PCR; TCRdb lists only in-frame clones, some missing. The table has tens of thousands of clones, nearly 90% seen once. The material sequenced was peripheral blood. Receptor source: a woman aged 60-70 years with COVID-19, enrolled during active disease.

The chain combines TRBV5-1 with TRBJ1-1, with D possibly TRBD1 on 6 matching bases. The CDR3 extends over 14 amino acids. V lost 3 bases, J lost 4 bases, and 13 bases lay in between. The germline gives CDR1 SGHRS, CDR2 YFSETQ. The CDR3 protein is CASSSHPGVTEAFF. As DNA, the CDR3 is TGCGCCAGCAGCTCCCATCCAGGGGTCACTGAAGCTTTCTTT.

CDR3 loop: CAISEGGISNTGELFF. The DNA for the CDR3 is TGTGCCATCAGTGAAGGCGGGATTTCGAACACCGGGGAGCTGTTTTTT. This rearrangement joins TRBV10-3 to TRBJ2-2, with D tentatively TRBD2 (6 bases). The CDR3 is 16 amino acids. From germline, CDR1 is ENHRY and CDR2 SYGVKD. The ends were cut back, 3 bases at V and 0 bases at J, with 11 bases in the middle.

V is TRBV5-1 and J is TRBJ2-1; D call uncertain. Between the trimmed V and J ends, which lost 5 bases and 2 bases, there was a span of 14 bases. The CDR3 contains 15 residues. Germline V gives CDR1 SGHRS, CDR2 YFSETQ. The CDR3, as DNA: TGCGCCAGCAGTCCGAGAACCCTACCCTACAATGAGCAGTTCTTC. It specifies CASSPRTLPYNEQFF.

The chain uses TRBV11-2 and TRBJ2-2; D might be TRBD2 (5 bases). The germline V and J ends were trimmed by 3 bases and 8 bases, with 10 bases remaining between them. Per the germline V gene, CDR1 is SGHAT and CDR2 is FQNNGV. This CDR3 is built from 13 residues. CDR3: CASSLAREGELFF. CDR3 coding DNA: TGTGCCAGCAGCTTGGCCCGGGAAGGGGAGCTGTTTTTT.

This clone came up once. This chain uses TRBV6-5 with TRBJ1-2; the D gene is possibly TRBD1 (5 bases). Germline CDR1 reads MNHEY; CDR2 reads SVGAGI. Trimming took off 10 bases at V and 4 bases at J, with 16 bases between the two ends. The CDR3 extends over 13 amino acids. DNA for the CDR3: TGTGCCACTTCGGAGGGGCCTACCTATGGCTACACCTTC. Its translation: CATSEGPTYGYTF.

This chain links TRBV2 with TRBJ1-4; D is unresolved. The CDR3 is made up of 14 amino acids. Germline CDR1 SNHLY, CDR2 FYNNEI. V was pared by 7 bases and J by 2 bases, with 11 bases between. The CDR3 DNA is TGTGCCAGCAAGGTTGACACGACTAATGAAAAACTGTTTTTT. This translates into CASKVDTTNEKLFF.

The genes are TRBV5-1 and TRBJ1-3; D possibly corresponds to TRBD1 (6 bases). Trimming pared 0 bases from V and 7 bases from J, leaving 14 bases between. This CDR3 has 15 residues. Germline CDR1 and CDR2: SGHRS and YFSETQ. The DNA of the CDR3 is TGCGCCAGCAGCTTGGAGGGGGTTACGGGCAACACCATATATTTT. Translating gives CASSLEGVTGNTIYF.

The chain has TRBV4-3 and TRBJ2-1; D is ambiguous. V was shortened by 0 bases and J by 7 bases, with 19 bases between the two germline ends. CDR1 LGHNA and CDR2 YSLEER come from the germline V gene. This CDR3 is built from 17 residues. The CDR3 loop is CASSQDHYRRTVNEQFF. In DNA form, the CDR3 reads TGCGCCAGCAGCCAAGATCACTATAGGAGAACGGTTAATGAGCAGTTCTTC.

The table lists this clone with a count of one. V is TRBV9 and J is TRBJ2-7; weak D call: TRBD1 (6 bases). CDR1 is SGDLS and CDR2 is YYNGEE in the germline V gene. The CDR3 is 14 amino acids. Trimming took off 3 bases at V and 2 bases at J, with 12 bases between the two ends. For the CDR3, the DNA is TGTGCCAGCAGCGAGGGACAACTCCCCTACGAGCAGTACTTC. The encoded protein is CASSEGQLPYEQYF. The full variable domain, completed using reference TRBV9 and TRBJ2-7, is DSGVTQTPKHLITATGQRVTLRCSPRSGDLSVYWYQQSLDQGLQFLIQYYNGEERAKGNILERFSAQQFPDLHSELNLSSLELGDSALYFCASSEGQLPYEQYFGPGTRLTVT.